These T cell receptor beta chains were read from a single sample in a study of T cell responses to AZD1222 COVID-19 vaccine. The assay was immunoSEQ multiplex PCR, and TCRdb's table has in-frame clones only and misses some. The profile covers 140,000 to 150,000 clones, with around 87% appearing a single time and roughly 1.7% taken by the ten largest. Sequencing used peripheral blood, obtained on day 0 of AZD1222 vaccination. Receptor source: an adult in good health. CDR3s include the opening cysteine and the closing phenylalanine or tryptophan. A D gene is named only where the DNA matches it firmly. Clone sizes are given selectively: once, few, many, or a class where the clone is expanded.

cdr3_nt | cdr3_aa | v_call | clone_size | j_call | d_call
TGTGCCAGCAGCCAAGGGGTCGGACTAGCTAGGGAGACCCAGTACTTC | CASSQGVGLARETQYF | TRBV3-1/TRBV3-2 | NA | TRBJ2-5 | TRBD2
TGTGCCAGCAGCCGCATGGGGACAGTGAACACTGAAGCTTTCTTT | CASSRMGTVNTEAFF | TRBV7-9 | NA | TRBJ1-1 | TRBD1
TGTGCCAGCAGCCCCGGACAGGGTCGGGGCTACACCTTC | CASSPGQGRGYTF | TRBV12-3/TRBV12-4 | NA | TRBJ1-2 | TRBD1
TGTGCCAGCAGTGCTGCCCAGGGGACAAGGGGAAACACCATATATTTT | CASSAAQGTRGNTIYF | TRBV2 | NA | TRBJ1-3 | NA
TGCGCCAGCAGCGCCCAGGGACAGGGGGCTTCCTACGAGCAGTACTTC | CASSAQGQGASYEQYF | TRBV5-1 | NA | TRBJ2-7 | TRBD1
TGTGCCAGCAGCTCCGCGGGCTTCTCTGGAAACACCATATATTTT | CASSSAGFSGNTIYF | TRBV7-6 | NA | TRBJ1-3 | NA
TGTGCCAGTCGAGGACAGGGGGGTATGAACACTGAAGCTTTCTTT | CASRGQGGMNTEAFF | TRBV19 | NA | TRBJ1-1 | TRBD1
TGTGCCAGCAGCTGGACAGGGGATTATGGCTACACCTTC | CASSWTGDYGYTF | TRBV5-6 | NA | TRBJ1-2 | TRBD1
TGTGCCAGCAGCCAAGGGTTCGGACAGGGTCGGTCTGAAGCTTTCTTT | CASSQGFGQGRSEAFF | TRBV14 | once | TRBJ1-1 | TRBD1
TGTGCCAGCAGCCGCAGGGCGGGGTGGTACACTGAAGCTTTCTTT | CASSRRAGWYTEAFF | TRBV3-1/TRBV3-2 | NA | TRBJ1-1 | NA
TGTGCCAGCAGTACCCGGGCAGATACGCAGTATTTT | CASSTRADTQYF | TRBV6-5 | NA | TRBJ2-3 | NA
TGTGCCAGCAGAAAACCGGACAGGGTCGCTTTCTTT | CASRKPDRVAFF | TRBV12-3/TRBV12-4 | NA | TRBJ1-1 | TRBD1
TGTGCCAGCAGCCGGTTACGGGGTGAGAACACTGAAGCTTTCTTT | CASSRLRGENTEAFF | TRBV6-5 | NA | TRBJ1-1 | NA
TGCGCCAGCAGCACGGTCCGCGGGGGCTCCCTCCAAGAGACCCAGTACTTC | CASSTVRGGSLQETQYF | TRBV5-1 | NA | TRBJ2-5 | NA
TGTGCCAGCAGTTACCGAGGGAGTGGCACAGATACGCAGTATTTT | CASSYRGSGTDTQYF | TRBV6-5 | NA | TRBJ2-3 | NA
TGTGCCAGCAGTTTAAGTGGGCCAGCTTTCTTT | CASSLSGPAFF | TRBV12-3/TRBV12-4 | NA | TRBJ1-1 | NA
TGTGCCAGCAGCTTAGGACCTGGACTAGCGGGAGGCGAGCAGTACTTC | CASSLGPGLAGGEQYF | TRBV7-9 | NA | TRBJ2-7 | TRBD2
TGTGCCAGCAGTCACAGGGACAGCACTGAAGCTTTCTTT | CASSHRDSTEAFF | TRBV12-3/TRBV12-4 | once | TRBJ1-1 | TRBD1
TGTGCCAGCAGCCCATATCTCGGCGGGAGAAACTACGAGCAGTACTTC | CASSPYLGGRNYEQYF | TRBV7-6 | NA | TRBJ2-7 | TRBD2
TGTGCCAGCAGCTTAGATCTAGCGGGAGTAGGCACAGATACGCAGTATTTT | CASSLDLAGVGTDTQYF | TRBV11-2 | NA | TRBJ2-3 | TRBD2
TGCGCCAGCAGCCAAGTGCCAGAAGAGACCCAGTACTTC | CASSQVPEETQYF | TRBV4-1 | NA | TRBJ2-5 | NA
TGTGCCAGCAGCTTAGGGGGGACAGGGGCAAGATACGAGCAGTACTTC | CASSLGGTGARYEQYF | TRBV7-9 | NA | TRBJ2-7 | TRBD1